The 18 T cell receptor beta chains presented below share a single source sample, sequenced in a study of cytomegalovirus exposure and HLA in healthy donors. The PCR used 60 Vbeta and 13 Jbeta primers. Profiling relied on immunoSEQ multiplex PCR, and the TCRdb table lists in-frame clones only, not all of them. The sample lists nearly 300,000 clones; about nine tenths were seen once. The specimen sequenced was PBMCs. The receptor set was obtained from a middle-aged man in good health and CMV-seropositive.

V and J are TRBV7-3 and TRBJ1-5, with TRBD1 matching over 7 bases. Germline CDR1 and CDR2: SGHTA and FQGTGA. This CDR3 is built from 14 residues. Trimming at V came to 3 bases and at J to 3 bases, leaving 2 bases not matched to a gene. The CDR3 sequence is CASSFTGANQPQHF. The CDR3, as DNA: TGTGCCAGCAGCTTCACAGGGGCCAATCAGCCCCAGCATTTT.

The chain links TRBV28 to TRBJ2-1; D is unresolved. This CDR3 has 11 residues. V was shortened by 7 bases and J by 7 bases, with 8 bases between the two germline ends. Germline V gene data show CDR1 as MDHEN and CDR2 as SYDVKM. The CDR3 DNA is TGTGCCAGCAATCTTAGAAATGAGCAGTTCTTC. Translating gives CASNLRNEQFF.

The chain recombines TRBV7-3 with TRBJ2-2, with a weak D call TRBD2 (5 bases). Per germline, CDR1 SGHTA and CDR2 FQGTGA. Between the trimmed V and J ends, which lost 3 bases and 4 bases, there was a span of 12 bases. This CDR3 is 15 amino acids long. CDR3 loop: CASSFRRGGTGELFF. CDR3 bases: TGTGCCAGCAGCTTCCGGAGAGGAGGCACCGGGGAGCTGTTTTTT.

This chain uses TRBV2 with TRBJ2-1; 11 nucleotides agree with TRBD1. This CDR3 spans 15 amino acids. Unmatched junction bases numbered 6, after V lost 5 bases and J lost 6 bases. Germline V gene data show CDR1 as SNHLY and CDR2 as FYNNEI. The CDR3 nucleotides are TGTGCCAGCAGTAGATCCGGGACAGGGGGCAATGAGCAGTTCTTC. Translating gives CASSRSGTGGNEQFF.

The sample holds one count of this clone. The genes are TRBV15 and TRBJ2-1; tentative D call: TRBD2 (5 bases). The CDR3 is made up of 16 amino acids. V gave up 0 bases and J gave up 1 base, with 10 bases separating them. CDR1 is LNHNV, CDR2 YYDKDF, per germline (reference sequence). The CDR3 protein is CATSRDKRASYNEQFF. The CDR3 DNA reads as TGTGCCACCAGCAGAGATAAGAGGGCATCCTACAATGAGCAGTTCTTC.

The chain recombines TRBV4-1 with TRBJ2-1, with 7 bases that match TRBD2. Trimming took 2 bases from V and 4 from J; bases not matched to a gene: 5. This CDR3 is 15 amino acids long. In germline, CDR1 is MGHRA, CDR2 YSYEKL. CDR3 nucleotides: TGCGCCAGCAGCCAACAGGCTAGCGGTTACAATGAGCAGTTCTTC. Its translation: CASSQQASGYNEQFF.

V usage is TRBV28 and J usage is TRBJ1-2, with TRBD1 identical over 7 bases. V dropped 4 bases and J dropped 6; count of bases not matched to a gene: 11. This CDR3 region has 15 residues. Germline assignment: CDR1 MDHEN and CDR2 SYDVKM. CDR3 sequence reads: CASSSPDRDWNGYTF. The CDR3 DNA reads TGTGCCAGCAGTTCCCCCGACAGGGATTGGAATGGCTACACCTTC.

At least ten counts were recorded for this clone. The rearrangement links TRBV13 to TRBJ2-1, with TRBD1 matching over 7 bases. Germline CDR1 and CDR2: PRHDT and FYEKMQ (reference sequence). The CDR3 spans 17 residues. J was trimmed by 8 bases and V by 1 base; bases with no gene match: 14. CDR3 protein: CASSLDQPNDRDDEQFF. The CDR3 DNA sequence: TGTGCCAGCAGCTTAGACCAACCCAACGACAGGGACGATGAGCAGTTCTTC.

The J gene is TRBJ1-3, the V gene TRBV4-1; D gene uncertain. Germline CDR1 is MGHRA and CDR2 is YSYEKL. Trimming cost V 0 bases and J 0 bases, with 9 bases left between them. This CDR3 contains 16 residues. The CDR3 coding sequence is TGCGCCAGCAGCCAAGATCGAGGGTTCTCTGGAAACACCATATATTTT. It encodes CASSQDRGFSGNTIYF.

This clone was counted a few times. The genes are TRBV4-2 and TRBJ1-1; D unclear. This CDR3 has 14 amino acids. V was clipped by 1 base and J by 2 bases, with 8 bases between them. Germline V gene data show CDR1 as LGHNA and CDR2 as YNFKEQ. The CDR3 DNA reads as TGTGCCAGCAGCCAAGGACGGGGTAACACTGAAGCTTTCTTT. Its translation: CASSQGRGNTEAFF.

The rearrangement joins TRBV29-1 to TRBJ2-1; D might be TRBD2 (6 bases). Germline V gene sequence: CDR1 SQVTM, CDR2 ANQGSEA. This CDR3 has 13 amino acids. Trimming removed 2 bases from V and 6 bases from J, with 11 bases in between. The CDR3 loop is CSVEMAGPNEQFF. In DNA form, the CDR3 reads TGCAGCGTTGAAATGGCGGGACCCAATGAGCAGTTCTTC.

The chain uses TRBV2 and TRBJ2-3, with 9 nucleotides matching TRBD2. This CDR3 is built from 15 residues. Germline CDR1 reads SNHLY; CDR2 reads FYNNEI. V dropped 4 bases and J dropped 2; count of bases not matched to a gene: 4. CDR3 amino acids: CASSAIAGATDTQYF. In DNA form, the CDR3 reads TGTGCCAGCAGTGCAATAGCGGGAGCCACAGATACGCAGTATTTT.

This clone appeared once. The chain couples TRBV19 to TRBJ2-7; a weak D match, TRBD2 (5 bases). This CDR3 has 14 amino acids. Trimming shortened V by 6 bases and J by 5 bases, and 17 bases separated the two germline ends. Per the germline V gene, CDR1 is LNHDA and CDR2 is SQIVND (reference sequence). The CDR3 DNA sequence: TGTGCCAGTAGCGGACGGATTGAGCGGAACGAGCAGTACTTC. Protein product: CASSGRIERNEQYF.

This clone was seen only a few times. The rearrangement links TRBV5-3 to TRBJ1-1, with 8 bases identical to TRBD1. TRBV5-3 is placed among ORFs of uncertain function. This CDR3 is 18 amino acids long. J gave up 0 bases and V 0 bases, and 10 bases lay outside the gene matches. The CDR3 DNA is TGTGCCAGAAGCTTGGGGGGCAGGGGGCCGACTATGAACACTGAAGCTTTCTTT. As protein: CARSLGGRGPTMNTEAFF.

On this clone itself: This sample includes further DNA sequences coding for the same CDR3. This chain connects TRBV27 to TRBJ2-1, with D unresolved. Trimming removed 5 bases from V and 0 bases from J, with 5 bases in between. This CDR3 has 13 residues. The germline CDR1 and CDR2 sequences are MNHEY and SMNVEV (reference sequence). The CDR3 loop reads CASSLSSYNEQFF. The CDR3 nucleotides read TGTGCCAGCAGTCTTAGCTCCTACAATGAGCAGTTCTTC.

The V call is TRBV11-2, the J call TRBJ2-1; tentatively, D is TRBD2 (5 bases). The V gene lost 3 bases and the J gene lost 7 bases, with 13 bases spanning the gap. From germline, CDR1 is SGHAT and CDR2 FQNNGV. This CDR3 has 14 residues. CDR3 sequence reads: CASSFLAPENEQFF. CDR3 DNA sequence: TGTGCCAGCAGCTTCCTAGCTCCTGAAAATGAGCAGTTCTTC.

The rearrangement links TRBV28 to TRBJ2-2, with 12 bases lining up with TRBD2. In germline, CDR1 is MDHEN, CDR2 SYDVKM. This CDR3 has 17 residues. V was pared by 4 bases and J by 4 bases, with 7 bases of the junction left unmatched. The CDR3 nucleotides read TGTGCCAGCAGTTCGCAGACTAGCGGGAGCCCCACCGGGGAGCTGTTTTTT. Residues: CASSSQTSGSPTGELFF.

The CDR3 loop reads CASSDLTGLETQYF. DNA for the CDR3: TGTGCCAGCAGTGACTTAACAGGGTTGGAGACCCAGTACTTC. The chain recombines TRBV6-1 with TRBJ2-5; perhaps TRBD1 as D (6 bases). Trimming removed 3 bases at V and 5 bases at J, with 13 bases between. The CDR3 is made up of 14 amino acids. Germline CDR1 is MNHNS and CDR2 is SASEGT.